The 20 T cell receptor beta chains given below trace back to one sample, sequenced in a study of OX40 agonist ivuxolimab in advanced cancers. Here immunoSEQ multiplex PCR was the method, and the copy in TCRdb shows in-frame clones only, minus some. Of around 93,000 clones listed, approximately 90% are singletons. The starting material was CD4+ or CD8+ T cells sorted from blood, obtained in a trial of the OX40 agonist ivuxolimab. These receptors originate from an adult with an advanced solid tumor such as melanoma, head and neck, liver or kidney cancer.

This CDR3 reads CASSPPESRQGADGYTF. DNA of the CDR3: TGTGCCAGCTCACCACCGGAAAGTCGACAGGGGGCGGATGGCTACACCTTC. The chain links TRBV18 to TRBJ1-2; 10 nucleotides align to TRBD1. CDR1 KGHSH and CDR2 LQKENI come from the germline V gene. Losses at the gene ends were 0 bases for V and 6 bases for J; bases not matched to a gene: 10. The length of the CDR3 is 17 residues.

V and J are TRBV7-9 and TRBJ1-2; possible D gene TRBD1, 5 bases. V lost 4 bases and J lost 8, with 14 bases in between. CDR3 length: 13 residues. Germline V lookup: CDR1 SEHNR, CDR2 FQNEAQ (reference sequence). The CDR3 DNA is TGTGCCAGCAGCTCTCCCGGGGGATCCGGCTACACCTTC. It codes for CASSSPGGSGYTF.

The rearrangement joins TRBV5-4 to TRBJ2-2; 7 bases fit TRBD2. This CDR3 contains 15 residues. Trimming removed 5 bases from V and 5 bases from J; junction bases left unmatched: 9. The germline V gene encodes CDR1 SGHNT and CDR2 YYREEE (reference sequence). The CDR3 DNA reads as TGTGCCAGCAGACCCTGGGGGGGACGGACCGGGGAGCTGTTTTTT. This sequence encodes CASRPWGGRTGELFF.

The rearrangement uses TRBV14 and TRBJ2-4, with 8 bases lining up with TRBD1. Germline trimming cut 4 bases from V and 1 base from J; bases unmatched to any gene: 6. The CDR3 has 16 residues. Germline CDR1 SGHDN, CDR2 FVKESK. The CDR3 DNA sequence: TGTGCCAGCAGCCGTACGGACAGGGCGGCCAAAAACATTCAGTACTTC. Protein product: CASSRTDRAAKNIQYF.

In nucleotides, the CDR3 is TGTGCCAGCAGTCCCCTGGGAACTGGAAACACCATATATTTT. The encoded protein is CASSPLGTGNTIYF. The rearrangement joins TRBV6-5 to TRBJ1-3; D gene uncertain. The V gene lost 5 bases and the J gene lost 2 bases, with 10 bases spanning the gap. The CDR3 has 14 amino acids. The germline gives CDR1 MNHEY, CDR2 SVGAGI.

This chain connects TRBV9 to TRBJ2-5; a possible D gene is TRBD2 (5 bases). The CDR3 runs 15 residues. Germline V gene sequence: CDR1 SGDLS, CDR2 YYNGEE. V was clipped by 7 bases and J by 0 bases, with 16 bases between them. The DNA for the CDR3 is TGTGCCAGCGGTGAGGGCACCTTGTACCAAGAGACCCAGTACTTC. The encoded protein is CASGEGTLYQETQYF. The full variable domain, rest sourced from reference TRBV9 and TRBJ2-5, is DSGVTQTPKHLITATGQRVTLRCSPRSGDLSVYWYQQSLDQGLQFLIQYYNGEERAKGNILERFSAQQFPDLHSELNLSSLELGDSALYFCASGEGTLYQETQYFGPGTRLLVL.

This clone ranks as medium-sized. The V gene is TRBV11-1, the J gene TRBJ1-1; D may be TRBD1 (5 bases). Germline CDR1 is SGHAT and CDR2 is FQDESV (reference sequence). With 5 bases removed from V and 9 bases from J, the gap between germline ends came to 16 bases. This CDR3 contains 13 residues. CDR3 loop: CASSTGWGRQAFF. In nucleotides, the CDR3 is TGTGCCAGCAGCACAGGATGGGGTAGGCAAGCTTTCTTT.

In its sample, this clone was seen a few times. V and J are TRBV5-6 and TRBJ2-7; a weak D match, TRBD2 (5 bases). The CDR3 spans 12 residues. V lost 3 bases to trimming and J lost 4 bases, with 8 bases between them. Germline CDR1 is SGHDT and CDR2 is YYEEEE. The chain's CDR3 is CASSSRGYEQYF. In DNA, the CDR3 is TGTGCCAGCAGCTCACGCGGGTACGAGCAGTACTTC.

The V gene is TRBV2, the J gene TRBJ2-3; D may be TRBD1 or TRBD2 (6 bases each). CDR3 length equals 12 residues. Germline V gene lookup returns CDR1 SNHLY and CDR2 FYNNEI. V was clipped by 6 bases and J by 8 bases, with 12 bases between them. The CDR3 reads CASREGGSTQYF. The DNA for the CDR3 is TGTGCCAGCAGGGAGGGGGGATCTACGCAGTATTTT.

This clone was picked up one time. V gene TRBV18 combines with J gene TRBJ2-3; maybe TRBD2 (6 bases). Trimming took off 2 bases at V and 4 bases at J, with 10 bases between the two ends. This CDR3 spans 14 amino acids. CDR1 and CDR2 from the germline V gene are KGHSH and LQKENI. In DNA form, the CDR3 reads TGTGCCAGCTCACCAAGAAGGGAGGCAGATACGCAGTATTTT. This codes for CASSPRREADTQYF.

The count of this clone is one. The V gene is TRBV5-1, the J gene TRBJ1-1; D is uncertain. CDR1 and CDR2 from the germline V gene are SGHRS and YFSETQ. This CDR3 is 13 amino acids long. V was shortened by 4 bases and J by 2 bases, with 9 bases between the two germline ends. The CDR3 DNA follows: TGCGCCAGCAGCCGCGACCGAAACACTGAAGCTTTCTTT. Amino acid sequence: CASSRDRNTEAFF.

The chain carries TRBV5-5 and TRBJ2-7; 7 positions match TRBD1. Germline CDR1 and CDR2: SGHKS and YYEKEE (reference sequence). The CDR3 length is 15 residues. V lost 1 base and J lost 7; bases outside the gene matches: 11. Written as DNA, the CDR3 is TGTGCCAGCAGCTTGTCCAATCAACAGGGGCGGGAGCAGTACTTC. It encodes CASSLSNQQGREQYF.

DNA of the CDR3: TGTGCCAGCAGTTCACAGGGGGCTGAAGCTTTCTTT. This sequence encodes CASSSQGAEAFF. The chain couples TRBV6-5 to TRBJ1-1; TRBD1 agrees at 8 bases. The germline V gene has CDR1 MNHEY and CDR2 SVGAGI. V trimming: 4 bases; J trimming: 6 bases; junction bases outside the gene matches: 1. This CDR3 has 12 residues.

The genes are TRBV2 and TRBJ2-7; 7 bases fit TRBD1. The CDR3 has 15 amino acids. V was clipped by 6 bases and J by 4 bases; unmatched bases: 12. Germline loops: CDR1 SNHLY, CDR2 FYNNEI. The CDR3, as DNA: TGTGCCAGCAGCCCAGGCCAGGGGGTTATATACGAGCAGTACTTC. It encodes CASSPGQGVIYEQYF.

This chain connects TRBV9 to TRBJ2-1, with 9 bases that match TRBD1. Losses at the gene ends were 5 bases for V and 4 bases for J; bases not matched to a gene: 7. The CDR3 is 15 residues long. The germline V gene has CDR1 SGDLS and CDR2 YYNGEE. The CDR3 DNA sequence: TGTGCCAGCAGACCCACAGGGGGCAGGTACAATGAGCAGTTCTTC. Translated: CASRPTGGRYNEQFF.

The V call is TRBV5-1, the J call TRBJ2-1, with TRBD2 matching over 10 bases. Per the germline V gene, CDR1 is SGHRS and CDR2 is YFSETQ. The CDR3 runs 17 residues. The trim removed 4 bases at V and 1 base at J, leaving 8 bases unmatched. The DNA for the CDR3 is TGCGCCAGCAGCCATCAGCGGGAGGGCCTTTCCTACAATGAGCAGTTCTTC. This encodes CASSHQREGLSYNEQFF.

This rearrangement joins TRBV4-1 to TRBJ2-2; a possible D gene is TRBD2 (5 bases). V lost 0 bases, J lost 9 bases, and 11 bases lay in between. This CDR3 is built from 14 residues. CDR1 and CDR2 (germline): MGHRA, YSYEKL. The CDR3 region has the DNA TGCGCCAGCAGCCAAGATAGTGGGGAGAGGGAGCTGTTTTTT. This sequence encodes CASSQDSGERELFF.

CDR3 residues: CASSDSGQGDGYTF. The CDR3 nucleotides are TGCGCCAGCAGTGACTCGGGACAGGGTGATGGCTACACCTTC. The V call is TRBV10-2, the J call TRBJ1-2; 9 bases are shared with TRBD1. The junction had 5 bases not matched to a gene; V was cut back by 3 bases and J by 6 bases. The CDR3 contains 14 residues. Germline CDR1 WSHSY, CDR2 SAAADI.

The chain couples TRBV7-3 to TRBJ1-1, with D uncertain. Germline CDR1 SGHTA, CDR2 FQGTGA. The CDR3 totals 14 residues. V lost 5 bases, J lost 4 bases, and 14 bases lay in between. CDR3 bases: TGTGCCAGCAGCCCCCGGGGAGGGTCCACTGAAGCTTTCTTT. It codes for CASSPRGGSTEAFF.

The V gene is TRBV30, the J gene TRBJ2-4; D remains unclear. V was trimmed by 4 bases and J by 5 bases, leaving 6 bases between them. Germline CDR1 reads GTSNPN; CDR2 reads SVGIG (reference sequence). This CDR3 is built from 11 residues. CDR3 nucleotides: TGTGCCTGGAAAGAGGAAAACATTCAGTACTTC. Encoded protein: CAWKEENIQYF. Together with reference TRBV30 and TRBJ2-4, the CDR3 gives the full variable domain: SQTIHQWPATLVQPVGSPLSLECTVEGTSNPNLYWYRQAAGRGLQLLFYSVGIGQISSEVPQNLSASRPQDRQFILSSKKLLLSDSGFYLCAWKEENIQYFGAGTRLSVL.